This T cell receptor (beta chain) was sequenced during a study of blood T cell repertoires in COVID-19. Study as a whole: PBMCs, B-cell-depleted T cells, or T cells provided the cDNA or gDNA that made up the material.

Original data processing: Reference gene primers were amplified, and this amplification served to estimate nucleated cell counts. Only in-frame clones appear in the TCRdb table, and some are missing; sequencing was by immunoSEQ multiplex PCR. D and trimming were read from the DNA, whereas the V and J calls and clone size are those reported in that table. The sample holds about 48,000 clones, approximately 80% seen once. The CDR3 spans 15 residues. The junction had 6 bases not matched to a gene; V was cut back by 6 bases and J by 3 bases. CDR1 MGHRA and CDR2 YSYEKL come from the germline V gene. This clonotype was sampled from a human donor with active or convalescent COVID-19. The donor label of this sample is uncertain. The chain recombines TRBV4-1 with TRBJ1-4; TRBD1 matches 8 bases. The sample was peripheral blood. The CDR3 loop is CASSPGQGANEKLFF. CDR3 nucleotides: TGCGCCAGCAGTCCTGGACAGGGCGCTAATGAAAAACTGTTTTTT.